Listed below are T cell receptor beta chains from one sample, sequenced in a study of T cell responses to AZD1222 COVID-19 vaccine. Produced via immunoSEQ multiplex PCR; TCRdb's table is partial and in-frame only. The table has around 150,000 clones, less than 95% seen once. Sequences were derived from peripheral blood, sampled 28 days after the second AZD1222 dose. These receptors came from an adult who received the AZD1222 COVID-19 vaccine. Each CDR3 is given with its conserved first and last residue. Each record gives: clone size, V gene, J gene, D gene, CDR3 protein, CDR3 DNA. D genes are given only for firm matches. Clone size, where shown, is once, few, many, or a class for clones that have expanded.

size: .; V: TRBV28; J: TRBJ2-7; D: .; CDR3: CASSLSGTGAHEQYF; DNA: TGTGCCAGCAGTTTGTCTGGTACGGGGGCCCACGAGCAGTACTTC
size: .; V: TRBV27; J: TRBJ2-7; D: TRBD1; CDR3: CASSRTGGGEQYF; DNA: TGTGCCAGCAGTAGGACAGGGGGAGGCGAGCAGTACTTC
size: .; V: TRBV12-5; J: TRBJ1-1; D: .; CDR3: CASGLAGANTEAFF; DNA: TGTGCTAGTGGTTTGGCGGGGGCAAACACTGAAGCTTTCTTT
size: .; V: TRBV18; J: TRBJ2-1; D: TRBD2; CDR3: CASSPTSGRHEQFF; DNA: TGTGCCAGCTCACCAACTAGCGGGAGACATGAGCAGTTCTTC
size: .; V: TRBV7-9; J: TRBJ2-7; D: TRBD2; CDR3: CASSPGLAGLEQYF; DNA: TGTGCCAGCAGCCCGGGACTAGCGGGTCTCGAGCAGTACTTC
size: .; V: TRBV6-1; J: TRBJ1-2; D: .; CDR3: CASSEGFFRDAAGYTF; DNA: TGTGCCAGCAGTGAAGGGTTTTTTAGGGACGCCGCTGGCTACACCTTC
size: .; V: TRBV9; J: TRBJ1-1; D: TRBD1; CDR3: CASSQTAGQGSLNTEAFF; DNA: TGTGCCAGCAGCCAAACGGCGGGACAGGGGTCTTTGAACACTGAAGCTTTCTTT
size: .; V: TRBV2; J: TRBJ2-7; D: TRBD1; CDR3: CASRSGQGNEQYF; DNA: TGTGCCAGCAGGTCGGGACAGGGGAACGAGCAGTACTTC
size: once; V: TRBV27; J: TRBJ2-7; D: .; CDR3: CASSLFPLTYEQYF; DNA: TGTGCCAGCAGTTTATTTCCCCTTACCTACGAGCAGTACTTC
size: .; V: TRBV7-6; J: TRBJ2-5; D: .; CDR3: CASLGSPGGETQYF; DNA: TGTGCCAGCCTCGGGTCGCCCGGGGGAGAGACCCAGTACTTC
size: .; V: TRBV7-9; J: TRBJ1-3; D: .; CDR3: CASSLDGGNTIYF; DNA: TGTGCCAGCAGCTTAGACGGTGGAAACACCATATATTTT
size: .; V: TRBV24-1; J: TRBJ1-2; D: .; CDR3: CATSDSTKGLGVYGYTF; DNA: TGTGCCACCAGTGATTCCACGAAAGGGCTGGGAGTCTATGGCTACACCTTC
size: .; V: TRBV3-1/TRBV3-2; J: TRBJ2-7; D: TRBD1; CDR3: CASSLVQGVISYEQYF; DNA: TGTGCCAGCAGCCTGGTTCAGGGGGTGATCTCCTACGAGCAGTACTTC
size: .; V: TRBV28; J: TRBJ1-2; D: TRBD1; CDR3: CASSSPRQGAVYGYTF; DNA: TGTGCCAGCAGTTCACCACGACAGGGGGCGGTCTATGGCTACACCTTC
size: .; V: TRBV28; J: TRBJ1-2; D: .; CDR3: CASSPQGLSGYGYTF; DNA: TGTGCCAGCAGTCCCCAGGGCCTCTCTGGCTATGGCTACACCTTC
size: .; V: TRBV6-2/TRBV6-3; J: TRBJ2-3; D: .; CDR3: CASSYDAAGSTNTQYF; DNA: TGTGCCAGCAGTTACGACGCGGCAGGGAGCACAAATACGCAGTATTTT
size: once; V: TRBV29-1; J: TRBJ1-5; D: .; CDR3: CSVVQGTGQPQHF; DNA: TGCAGCGTGGTGCAGGGGACGGGACAGCCCCAGCATTTT
size: .; V: TRBV3-1/TRBV3-2; J: TRBJ1-1; D: .; CDR3: CASSPTGNQGAFF; DNA: TGTGCCAGCAGCCCCACAGGAAACCAGGGAGCTTTCTTT
size: .; V: TRBV7-2; J: TRBJ1-1; D: TRBD1; CDR3: CASSPWPAGQGGRTEAFF; DNA: TGTGCCAGCAGCCCCTGGCCGGCCGGACAGGGAGGGAGGACTGAAGCTTTCTTT
size: .; V: TRBV10-3; J: TRBJ2-7; D: .; CDR3: CAISEGGSKRYEQYF; DNA: TGTGCCATCAGTGAGGGTGGGTCCAAACGCTACGAGCAGTACTTC
size: .; V: TRBV11-2; J: TRBJ2-7; D: .; CDR3: CASSLEYSRRTTTIF; DNA: TGTGCCAGCAGCTTAGAATATAGTCGGCGGACTACCACGATCTTC
size: once; V: TRBV6-5; J: TRBJ2-6; D: .; CDR3: CASSPGANVLTF; DNA: TGTGCCAGCTCTCCTGGGGCCAACGTCCTGACTTTC
size: .; V: TRBV28; J: TRBJ1-2; D: .; CDR3: CASGPAYGYTF; DNA: TGTGCCAGCGGGCCGGCCTATGGCTACACCTTC
size: .; V: TRBV11-1; J: TRBJ2-7; D: .; CDR3: CASSPRPTFSYEQYF; DNA: TGTGCCAGCAGTCCGAGGCCCACCTTCTCCTACGAGCAGTACTTC
size: .; V: TRBV30; J: TRBJ1-5; D: .; CDR3: CAWSLTGDQPQHF; DNA: TGTGCCTGGAGTTTGACAGGTGATCAGCCCCAGCATTTT
size: .; V: TRBV11-2; J: TRBJ1-5; D: .; CDR3: CASSLEGYSNQPQHF; DNA: TGTGCCAGCAGCTTAGAGGGTTATAGCAATCAGCCCCAGCATTTT
size: .; V: TRBV7-9; J: TRBJ2-1; D: TRBD1; CDR3: CASSGRDRDPNEQFF; DNA: TGTGCCAGCAGCGGAAGGGACAGGGACCCCAATGAGCAGTTCTTC
size: .; V: TRBV30; J: TRBJ1-5; D: TRBD1; CDR3: CAWSVPLRTGGLPRSNQPQHF; DNA: TGTGCCTGGAGTGTTCCCCTCAGGACAGGGGGCCTGCCTAGAAGCAATCAGCCCCAGCATTTT
size: .; V: TRBV25-1; J: TRBJ1-1; D: .; CDR3: CASSESPTSEAFF; DNA: TGTGCCAGCAGTGAATCCCCTACATCTGAAGCTTTCTTT
size: .; V: TRBV19; J: TRBJ1-2; D: .; CDR3: CASTGQYNYGYTF; DNA: TGTGCCAGTACCGGACAGTACAACTATGGCTACACCTTC
size: .; V: TRBV18; J: TRBJ2-7; D: TRBD2; CDR3: CASSPQGLDYEQYF; DNA: TGTGCCAGCTCACCTCAGGGACTAGACTACGAGCAGTACTTC
size: .; V: TRBV9; J: TRBJ2-2; D: .; CDR3: CASSVATGEGLVTGELFF; DNA: TGTGCCAGCAGCGTAGCTACAGGGGAGGGACTAGTCACCGGGGAGCTGTTTTTT
size: .; V: TRBV12-5; J: TRBJ2-1; D: TRBD2; CDR3: CASAEESGLAGYTHEQFF; DNA: TGTGCTAGTGCCGAGGAATCGGGACTAGCGGGGTACACCCATGAGCAGTTCTTC
size: .; V: TRBV7-2; J: TRBJ1-5; D: TRBD1; CDR3: CASSPDRARNQPQHF; DNA: TGTGCCAGCAGCCCCGACAGGGCTCGAAATCAGCCCCAGCATTTT
size: .; V: TRBV7-9; J: TRBJ1-4; D: .; CDR3: CASSPRGLGHREKLFF; DNA: TGTGCCAGCAGCCCCCGAGGTTTGGGGCATAGGGAAAAACTGTTTTTT
size: .; V: TRBV28; J: TRBJ1-2; D: .; CDR3: CASSLPGAEDGYTF; DNA: TGTGCCAGCAGTTTGCCTGGGGCGGAGGATGGCTACACCTTC
size: .; V: TRBV11-2; J: TRBJ1-4; D: .; CDR3: CASSRPWTVTTNEKLFF; DNA: TGTGCCAGCAGCCGTCCATGGACAGTTACAACTAATGAAAAACTGTTTTTT
size: once; V: TRBV11-1; J: TRBJ2-3; D: TRBD1; CDR3: CASSVTGTDTDTQYF; DNA: TGTGCCAGCAGCGTTACCGGGACAGACACAGATACGCAGTATTTT
size: .; V: TRBV28; J: TRBJ1-4; D: TRBD1; CDR3: CASSLVGQGISTNEKLFF; DNA: TGTGCCAGCAGTTTAGTCGGACAGGGAATTTCAACTAATGAAAAACTGTTTTTT
size: .; V: TRBV19; J: TRBJ2-3; D: TRBD2; CDR3: CASSIVGSGRSEDTQYF; DNA: TGTGCCAGTAGTATAGTTGGTAGCGGGAGATCAGAAGATACGCAGTATTTT
size: .; V: TRBV5-5; J: TRBJ2-2; D: TRBD2; CDR3: CASSLTSGGVSGELFF; DNA: TGTGCCAGCAGCTTGACTAGCGGGGGGGTCTCCGGGGAGCTGTTTTTT
size: once; V: TRBV3-1/TRBV3-2; J: TRBJ2-6; D: .; CDR3: CASSHSRAAGANVLTF; DNA: TGTGCCAGCAGCCACAGCAGGGCAGCCGGGGCCAACGTCCTGACTTTC
size: once; V: TRBV5-1; J: TRBJ2-3; D: TRBD2; CDR3: CASSLAGGGADTQYF; DNA: TGCGCCAGCAGCTTGGCTGGCGGGGGGGCAGATACGCAGTATTTT
size: once; V: TRBV28; J: TRBJ1-4; D: TRBD1; CDR3: CASSRDRLNEKLFF; DNA: TGTGCCAGTTCCCGGGACAGATTAAATGAAAAACTGTTTTTT
size: once; V: TRBV3-1/TRBV3-2; J: TRBJ1-6; D: TRBD1; CDR3: CASSALSRGSSYNSPLHF; DNA: TGTGCCAGCAGCGCACTATCCAGGGGGAGCTCCTATAATTCACCCCTCCACTTT
size: .; V: TRBV7-9; J: TRBJ1-5; D: .; CDR3: CASSLATVIGNQPQHF; DNA: TGTGCCAGCAGCTTAGCGACAGTAATAGGGAATCAGCCCCAGCATTTT
size: .; V: TRBV3-1/TRBV3-2; J: TRBJ1-1; D: .; CDR3: CASSLTTRGTEAFF; DNA: TGTGCCAGCAGCCTCACGACCCGAGGCACTGAAGCTTTCTTT
size: .; V: TRBV5-4; J: TRBJ2-1; D: TRBD2; CDR3: CASSFPKLAGSSYNEQFF; DNA: TGTGCCAGCAGCTTTCCAAAACTAGCGGGGAGCTCCTACAATGAGCAGTTCTTC
size: .; V: TRBV19; J: TRBJ2-5; D: .; CDR3: CASSIGTQETQYF; DNA: TGTGCCAGTAGTATTGGGACCCAAGAGACCCAGTACTTC
size: .; V: TRBV15; J: TRBJ1-5; D: .; CDR3: CATSTHLGQTNQPQHF; DNA: TGTGCCACCAGCACCCACCTCGGGCAGACAAATCAGCCCCAGCATTTT
size: .; V: TRBV11-2; J: TRBJ2-2; D: .; CDR3: CASGRNTGELFF; DNA: TGTGCCAGCGGACGGAACACCGGGGAGCTGTTTTTT